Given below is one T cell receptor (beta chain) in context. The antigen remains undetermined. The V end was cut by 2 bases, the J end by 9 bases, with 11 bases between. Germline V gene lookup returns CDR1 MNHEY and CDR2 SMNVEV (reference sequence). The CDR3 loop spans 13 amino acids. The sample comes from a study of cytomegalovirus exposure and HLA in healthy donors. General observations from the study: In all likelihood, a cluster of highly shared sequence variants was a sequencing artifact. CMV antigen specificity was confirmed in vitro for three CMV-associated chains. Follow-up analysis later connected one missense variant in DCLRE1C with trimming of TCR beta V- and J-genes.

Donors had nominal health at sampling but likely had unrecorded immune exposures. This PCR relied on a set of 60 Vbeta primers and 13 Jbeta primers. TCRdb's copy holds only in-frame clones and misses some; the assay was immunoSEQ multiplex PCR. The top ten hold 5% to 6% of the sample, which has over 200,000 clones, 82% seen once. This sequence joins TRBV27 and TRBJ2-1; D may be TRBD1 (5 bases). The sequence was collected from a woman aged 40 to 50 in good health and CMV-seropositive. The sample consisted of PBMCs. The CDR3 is CASSLTRAGEQFF. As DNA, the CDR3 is TGTGCCAGCAGTTTAACCAGGGCCGGTGAGCAGTTCTTC.